Following are 20 T cell receptor beta chains from one sample sequenced in a study of control samples from healthy donors and cancer patients. Assay: immunoSEQ multiplex PCR; the TCRdb copy retains only in-frame clones and omits some. This table has 100,000 to 150,000 clones, about 95% appearing once. The material sequenced was blood. The receptors stem from a man aged 25-45 years in good health.

This clone came up once. This chain joins TRBV4-3 and TRBJ1-1; TRBD1 is a possible D gene (6 bases). The CDR3 contains 13 residues. V gave up 4 bases and J gave up 4 bases, with 10 bases separating them. Per the germline V gene, CDR1 is LGHNA and CDR2 is YSLEER. CDR3 region: CASSPRGATEAFF. For the CDR3, the DNA is TGCGCCAGCAGCCCGCGGGGGGCCACTGAAGCTTTCTTT.

The chain carries TRBV7-2 and TRBJ1-1; maybe TRBD1 (6 bases). Looked up from germline, CDR1 is SGHTA and CDR2 is FQGNSA. With 4 bases removed from V and 10 bases from J, the gap between germline ends came to 13 bases. The CDR3 is 12 residues long. The CDR3 protein is CASSWEGVAAFF. The CDR3 nucleotides read TGTGCCAGCAGCTGGGAGGGGGTCGCAGCTTTCTTT.

The chain links TRBV30 to TRBJ2-7, with TRBD1 matching over 7 bases. Germline-derived CDR1 and CDR2 are GTSNPN and SVGIG (reference sequence). CDR3 length: 13 amino acids. V lost 0 bases and J lost 1; bases outside the gene matches: 0. The CDR3 nucleotides are TGTGCCTGGAGTGTGGGACAGTCCTACGAGCAGTACTTC. Encoded protein: CAWSVGQSYEQYF.

The V call is TRBV6-2 or TRBV6-3, the J call TRBJ1-1; no firm D call. The germline V gene encodes CDR1 MNHEY and CDR2 SVGEGT. The CDR3 loop spans 13 amino acids. Trimming shortened V by 6 bases and J by 5 bases, and 13 bases separated the two germline ends. Here the CDR3 DNA reads TGTGCCAGCAGCTGGATGATCGGGACTGAAGCTTTCTTT. As protein: CASSWMIGTEAFF.

The sample holds one count of this clone. V is TRBV6-5 and J is TRBJ2-6; D uncertain. The V end was cut by 5 bases, the J end by 0 bases, with 8 bases between. Germline CDR1 is MNHEY and CDR2 is SVGAGI. This CDR3 is built from 15 residues. The CDR3 loop reads CASSKLSSGANVLTF. As DNA, the CDR3 is TGTGCCAGCAGTAAACTGAGCTCTGGGGCCAACGTCCTGACTTTC.

This chain uses TRBV7-2 with TRBJ1-6, with 7 bases fitting TRBD1. CDR1 is SGHTA, CDR2 FQGNSA, per germline. The CDR3 contains 14 residues. Unmatched junction bases numbered 8, after V lost 5 bases and J lost 10 bases. The CDR3 DNA sequence: TGTGCCAGCAGCCCCAGACAGGGTAGATCACCCCTCCACTTT. This codes for CASSPRQGRSPLHF.

The rearrangement uses TRBV4-1 and TRBJ2-7, with 8 bases lining up with TRBD2. The V segment lost 1 base and the J segment 7 bases; nucleotides outside the gene matches: 6. The CDR3 spans 14 residues. The germline V gene encodes CDR1 MGHRA and CDR2 YSYEKL. CDR3 DNA: TGCGCCAGCAGCCAAGTGGCGGGGGGAGAGGAGCAGTACTTC. This encodes CASSQVAGGEEQYF.

The rearrangement joins TRBV5-1 to TRBJ2-2, with D unresolved. The CDR3 is 15 amino acids. Germline assignment: CDR1 SGHRS and CDR2 YFSETQ. V dropped 4 bases and J dropped 1 base, with 11 bases sitting between them. The CDR3 DNA reads TGCGCCAGCAGCCCAAGACTGCAGAACACCGGGGAGCTGTTTTTT. This codes for CASSPRLQNTGELFF.

This sequence joins TRBV15 and TRBJ2-7, with 8 bases lining up with TRBD1. This CDR3 has 15 residues. J was trimmed by 2 bases and V by 1 base; bases with no gene match: 4. Germline values: CDR1 LNHNV, CDR2 YYDKDF (reference sequence). In DNA, the CDR3 is TGTGCCACCAGCAGAGGTACAGGGGGAACCTACGAGCAGTACTTC. It yields the protein CATSRGTGGTYEQYF.

J is TRBJ2-2 and V is TRBV19; D is perhaps TRBD1 (6 bases). The CDR3 spans 17 residues. V was trimmed by 8 bases and J by 4 bases, leaving 23 bases between them. Looked up from germline, CDR1 is LNHDA and CDR2 is SQIVND (reference sequence). In DNA form, the CDR3 reads TGTGCCAGTTCCGGGACAAAGTACACCGGGTTCACCGGGGAGCTGTTTTTT. Protein: CASSGTKYTGFTGELFF. Together with reference TRBV19 and TRBJ2-2, the CDR3 gives the full variable domain: DGGITQSPKYLFRKEGQNVTLSCEQNLNHDAMYWYRQDPGQGLRLIYYSQIVNDFQKGDIAEGYSVSREKKESFPLTVTSAQKNPTAFYLCASSGTKYTGFTGELFFGEGSRLTVL.

This clone was seen just once. The chain is built from TRBV11-2 and TRBJ2-1; D not resolved. Germline CDR1 reads SGHAT; CDR2 reads FQNNGV. The length of the CDR3 is 15 residues. Trimming pared 2 bases from V and 2 bases from J, leaving 10 bases between. CDR3: CASSLTRGPYNEQFF. CDR3 DNA: TGTGCCAGCAGCTTAACGCGCGGACCCTACAATGAGCAGTTCTTC.

The rearrangement links TRBV14 to TRBJ1-2; TRBD1 might be the D (6 bases). V gave up 4 bases and J gave up 6 bases, with 24 bases separating them. Germline CDR1 reads SGHDN; CDR2 reads FVKESK. The CDR3 length is 17 residues. The CDR3 coding sequence is TGTGCCAGCAGCCTTACAAGTGCCTCAGGGGAGAGGCATGGCTACACCTTC. Protein sequence: CASSLTSASGERHGYTF.

The chain combines TRBV2 with TRBJ1-2; 9 bases are a match to TRBD1. Germline V gives CDR1 SNHLY, CDR2 FYNNEI. The ends lost 8 bases at V and 2 bases at J; junction bases unmatched: 6. This CDR3 comprises 14 residues. The CDR3 protein is CASLPGTGNYGYTF. The CDR3 DNA sequence: TGTGCCAGCCTTCCCGGGACAGGGAACTATGGCTACACCTTC.

The rearrangement joins TRBV6-2 or TRBV6-3 to TRBJ1-4, with unresolved D. CDR1 and CDR2 (germline): MNHEY, SVGEGT. Trimming pared 0 bases from V and 3 bases from J, leaving 17 bases between. The CDR3 has 18 residues. The CDR3 protein is CASSYSGLWAVPNEKLFF. DNA for the CDR3: TGTGCCAGCAGTTACTCGGGCTTGTGGGCAGTTCCTAATGAAAAACTGTTTTTT.

This sequence joins TRBV2 and TRBJ1-2, with no clear D. V was shortened by 11 bases and J by 0 bases, with 10 bases between the two germline ends. CDR3 length equals 12 residues. CDR1 is SNHLY and CDR2 is FYNNEI in the germline V gene. DNA of the CDR3: TGTGCCCGACTATGGGCTAACTATGGCTACACCTTC. Translated: CARLWANYGYTF.

The chain employs TRBV10-1 and TRBJ1-2; TRBD1 matches at 8 bases. The CDR3 length is 13 residues. V lost 2 bases to trimming and J lost 5 bases; unmatched junction nucleotides: 1. Germline V gene lookup returns CDR1 WNHNN and CDR2 SYGVQD (reference sequence). The chain's CDR3 is CASSENRGYGYTF. Here the CDR3 DNA reads TGCGCCAGCAGTGAGAACAGGGGGTATGGCTACACCTTC.

The rearrangement uses TRBV27 and TRBJ2-1; 12 bases fit TRBD2. The V gene end was trimmed by 7 bases and the J gene end by 2 bases; junction bases not matched to a gene: 6. Per germline, CDR1 MNHEY and CDR2 SMNVEV (reference sequence). The CDR3 extends over 16 amino acids. The CDR3 nucleotides are TGTGCCAGCAAACGACTAGCGGGGGACACCTACAATGAGCAGTTCTTC. This translates into CASKRLAGDTYNEQFF.

The chain employs TRBV15 and TRBJ1-4; 8 bases map to TRBD1. The junction had 13 bases not matched to a gene; V was cut back by 5 bases and J by 11 bases. The CDR3 runs to 15 residues. Germline values: CDR1 LNHNV, CDR2 YYDKDF (reference sequence). CDR3 amino acids: CATSGGTGSGEKLFF. DNA of the CDR3: TGTGCCACCAGCGGCGGGACAGGTTCAGGGGAGAAACTGTTTTTT. Full variable domain (rest looked up from reference TRBV15 and TRBJ1-4): DAMVIQNPRYQVTQFGKPVTLSCSQTLNHNVMYWYQQKSSQAPKLLFHYYDKDFNNEADTPDNFQSRRPNTSFCFLDIRSPGLGDTAMYLCATSGGTGSGEKLFFGSGTQLSVL.

The chain carries TRBV20-1 and TRBJ2-1; D unclear. The CDR3 is 10 amino acids. Germline CDR1 and CDR2: DFQATT and SNEGSKA (reference sequence). V lost 6 bases and J 9 bases, leaving 9 bases between the germline ends. CDR3 DNA sequence: TGCAGTGCCTCAGATGGTGAGCAGTTCTTC. This encodes CSASDGEQFF.

This sequence joins TRBV14 and TRBJ2-1, with D perhaps assigned TRBD1 or TRBD2 (5 bases each). This CDR3 is 16 amino acids long. The germline V and J ends were trimmed by 4 bases and 5 bases, with 18 bases remaining between them. Per germline, CDR1 SGHDN and CDR2 FVKESK. The CDR3 loop is CASSPTSGTAHNEQFF. CDR3 coding DNA: TGTGCCAGCAGCCCTACTTCCGGGACGGCTCACAATGAGCAGTTCTTC.